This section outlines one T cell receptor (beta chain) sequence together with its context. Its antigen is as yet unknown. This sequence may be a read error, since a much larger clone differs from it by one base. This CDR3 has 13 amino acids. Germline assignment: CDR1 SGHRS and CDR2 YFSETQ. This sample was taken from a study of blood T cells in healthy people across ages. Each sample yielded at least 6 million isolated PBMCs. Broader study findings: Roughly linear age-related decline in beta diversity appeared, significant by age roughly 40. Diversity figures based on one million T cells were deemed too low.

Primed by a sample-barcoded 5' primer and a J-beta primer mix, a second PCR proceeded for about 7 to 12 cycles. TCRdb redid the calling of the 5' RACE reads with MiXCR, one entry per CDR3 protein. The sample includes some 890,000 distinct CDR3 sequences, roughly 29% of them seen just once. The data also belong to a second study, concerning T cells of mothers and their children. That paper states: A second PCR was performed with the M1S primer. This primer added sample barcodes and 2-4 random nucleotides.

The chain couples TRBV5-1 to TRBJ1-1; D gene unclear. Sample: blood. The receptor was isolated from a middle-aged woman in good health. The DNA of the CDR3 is TGCACCAGCAGCTTGGAATGGAACACTGAAGCTTTCTTT. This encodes CTSSLEWNTEAFF.